Below are 11 T cell receptor beta chains sequenced from a single sample in a study of blood T cell repertoires in COVID-19. Profiled with immunoSEQ multiplex PCR; TCRdb holds only in-frame clones, not every one. The repertoire holds some 120,000 clones, with around 80% as singletons. The sequenced sample consisted of peripheral blood. These receptor sequences come from a woman aged 55-70 years with acute or convalescent COVID-19.

This rearrangement joins TRBV5-8 to TRBJ2-2; D ambiguous. V dropped 1 base and J dropped 5 bases, with 9 bases sitting between them. The CDR3 is 14 amino acids. CDR1 SGHTS and CDR2 YDEGEE come from the germline V gene. CDR3 coding DNA: TGTGCCAGCAGCTTGCAGTTGTGGACCGGGGAGCTGTTTTTT. Translating gives CASSLQLWTGELFF.

The rearrangement joins TRBV18 to TRBJ1-3; D is possibly TRBD1 (5 bases). With 1 base removed from V and 2 bases from J, the gap between germline ends came to 15 bases. Germline V gene lookup returns CDR1 KGHSH and CDR2 LQKENI. The CDR3 is 17 residues long. The CDR3 bases are TGTGCCAGCTCACCACGGGGGGGATCATCGCCTGGAAACACCATATATTTT. Protein product: CASSPRGGSSPGNTIYF.

J is TRBJ1-5 and V is TRBV10-3; TRBD1 might be the D (6 bases). V lost 3 bases to trimming and J lost 7 bases, with 19 bases between them. Looked up from germline, CDR1 is ENHRY and CDR2 is SYGVKD. This CDR3 has 16 residues. Written as DNA, the CDR3 is TGTGCCATCAGTGATGCTAACAGGGAAGTAGGGCAGCCCCAGCATTTT. Translated: CAISDANREVGQPQHF.

The J gene is TRBJ1-5, the V gene TRBV2; a weak D match, TRBD1 (6 bases). CDR3 size: 15 residues. The germline V gene has CDR1 SNHLY and CDR2 FYNNEI. V lost 6 bases, J lost 2 bases, and 14 bases lay in between. The CDR3 bases are TGTGCCAGCAGCGGGGACATTGGTGGCAATCAGCCCCAGCATTTT. Translated: CASSGDIGGNQPQHF. Supplemented by reference TRBV2 and TRBJ1-5, the full variable domain reads EPEVTQTPSHQVTQMGQEVILRCVPISNHLYFYWYRQILGQKVEFLVSFYNNEISEKSEIFDDQFSVERPDGSNFTLKIRSTKLEDSAMYFCASSGDIGGNQPQHFGDGTRLSIL.

The rearrangement links TRBV5-5 to TRBJ1-5; D gene unclear. Germline CDR1 SGHKS, CDR2 YYEKEE (reference sequence). Trimming pared 0 bases from V and 8 bases from J, leaving 12 bases between. This CDR3 is built from 14 residues. CDR3 bases: TGTGCCAGCAGCTTGGATACAGAGCTCGAGCCCCAGCATTTT. It is translated as CASSLDTELEPQHF. The entire variable domain, with the rest obtained from reference TRBV5-5 and TRBJ1-5, is as follows: DAGVTQSPTHLIKTRGQQVTLRCSPISGHKSVSWYQQVLGQGPQFIFQYYEKEERGRGNFPDRFSARQFPNYSSELNVNALLLGDSALYLCASSLDTELEPQHFGDGTRLSIL.

This clone was seen once. One end of the junction varies from germline; a read error may be responsible. The same CDR3 arises from other DNA sequences in this sample as well. This rearrangement joins TRBV30 to TRBJ1-5, with TRBD1 matching over 8 bases. Germline lookup yields CDR1 GTSNPN and CDR2 SVGIG (reference sequence). The CDR3 consists of 13 residues. DNA of the CDR3: TGTGCTTGGAGCGGGACAGGTGTCCGGCCCCAGCATTTT. Amino acids: CAWSGTGVRPQHF.

The V call is TRBV7-9, the J call TRBJ2-7; no reliable D call. Between the trimmed V and J ends, which lost 5 bases and 5 bases, there was a span of 13 bases. The CDR3 consists of 13 residues. Germline assignment: CDR1 SEHNR and CDR2 FQNEAQ (reference sequence). CDR3 loop: CASSPPSRDEQYF. CDR3 DNA sequence: TGTGCCAGCAGCCCCCCCTCCCGGGACGAGCAGTACTTC.

This clone showed up just once. J is TRBJ2-1 and V is TRBV6-5, with TRBD2 as a possible D gene (6 bases). V was trimmed by 4 bases and J by 7 bases, leaving 14 bases between them. The CDR3 contains 14 residues. Germline V gene lookup returns CDR1 MNHEY and CDR2 SVGAGI. Written as DNA, the CDR3 is TGTGCCAGCAGTTTCGCCCCAGGGAGGAATGAGCAGTTCTTC. This translates into CASSFAPGRNEQFF.

This CDR3 is CASSLGLDRGYEQYF. The CDR3 nucleotides read TGCGCCAGCAGCTTGGGCTTGGACAGGGGCTACGAGCAGTACTTC. The chain uses TRBV5-1 and TRBJ2-7; 9 bases match TRBD1. Per the germline V gene, CDR1 is SGHRS and CDR2 is YFSETQ. V was pared by 0 bases and J by 3 bases, with 4 bases of the junction left unmatched. The CDR3 has 15 amino acids.

V usage is TRBV12-3 or TRBV12-4 and J usage is TRBJ2-3, with D unclear. Trimming removed 6 bases from V and 2 bases from J, with 6 bases in between. This CDR3 comprises 12 residues. CDR3 protein: CASSRTTDTQYF. CDR3 nucleotides: TGTGCCAGCAGCAGAACCACAGATACGCAGTATTTT.

This clone was seen more than once but under ten times. The rearrangement joins TRBV27 to TRBJ1-3; possibly TRBD1 for D (6 bases). The germline V and J ends were trimmed by 6 bases and 1 base, with 10 bases remaining between them. The CDR3 has 14 amino acids. Germline V lookup: CDR1 MNHEY, CDR2 SMNVEV (reference sequence). CDR3 amino acids: CASSQGGSGNTIYF. CDR3 nucleotides: TGTGCCAGCAGCCAAGGGGGTTCTGGAAACACCATATATTTT.